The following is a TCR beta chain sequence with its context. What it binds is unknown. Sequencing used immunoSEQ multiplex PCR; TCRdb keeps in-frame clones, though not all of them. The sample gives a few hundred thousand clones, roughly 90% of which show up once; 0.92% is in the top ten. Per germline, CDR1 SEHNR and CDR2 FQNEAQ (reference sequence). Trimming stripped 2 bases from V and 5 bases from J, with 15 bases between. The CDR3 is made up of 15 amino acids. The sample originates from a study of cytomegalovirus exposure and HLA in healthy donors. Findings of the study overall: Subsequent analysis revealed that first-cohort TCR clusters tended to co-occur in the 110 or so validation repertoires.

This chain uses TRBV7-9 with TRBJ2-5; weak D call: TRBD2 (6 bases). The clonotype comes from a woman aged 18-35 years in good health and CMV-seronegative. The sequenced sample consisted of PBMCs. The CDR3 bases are TGTGCCAGCAGCTTATTCAGGGCAGGAGGGGAGACCCAGTACTTC. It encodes CASSLFRAGGETQYF. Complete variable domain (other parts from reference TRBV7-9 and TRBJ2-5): DTGVSQNPRHKITKRGQNVTFRCDPISEHNRLYWYRQTLGQGPEFLTYFQNEAQLEKSRLLSDRFSAERPKGSFSTLEIQRTEQGDSAMYLCASSLFRAGGETQYFGPGTRLLVL.